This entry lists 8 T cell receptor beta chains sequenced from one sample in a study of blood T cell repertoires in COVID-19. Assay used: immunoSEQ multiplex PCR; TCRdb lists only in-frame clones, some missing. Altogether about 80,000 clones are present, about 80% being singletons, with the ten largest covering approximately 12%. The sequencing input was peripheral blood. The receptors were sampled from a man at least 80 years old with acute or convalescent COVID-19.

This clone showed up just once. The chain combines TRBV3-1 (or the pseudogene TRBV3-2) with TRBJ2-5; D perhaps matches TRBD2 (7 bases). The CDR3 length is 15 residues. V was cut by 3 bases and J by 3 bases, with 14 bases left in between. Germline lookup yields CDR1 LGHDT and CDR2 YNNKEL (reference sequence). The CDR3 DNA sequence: TGTGCCAGCAGCCAGGGTGGGGGGGCAAAAGAGACCCAGTACTTC. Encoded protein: CASSQGGGAKETQYF.

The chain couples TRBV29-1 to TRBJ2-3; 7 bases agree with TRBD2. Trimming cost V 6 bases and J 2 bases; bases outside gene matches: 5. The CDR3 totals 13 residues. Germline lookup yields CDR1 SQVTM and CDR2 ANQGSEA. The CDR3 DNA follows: TGCAGCGTAGCGGGGCGGGTCACAGATACGCAGTATTTT. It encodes CSVAGRVTDTQYF.

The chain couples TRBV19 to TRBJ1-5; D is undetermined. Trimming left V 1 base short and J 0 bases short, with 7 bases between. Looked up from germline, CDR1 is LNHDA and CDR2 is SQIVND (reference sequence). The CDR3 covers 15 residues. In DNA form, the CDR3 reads TGTGCCAGTAGTATAGCGGGTATTAGCAATCAGCCCCAGCATTTT. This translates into CASSIAGISNQPQHF.

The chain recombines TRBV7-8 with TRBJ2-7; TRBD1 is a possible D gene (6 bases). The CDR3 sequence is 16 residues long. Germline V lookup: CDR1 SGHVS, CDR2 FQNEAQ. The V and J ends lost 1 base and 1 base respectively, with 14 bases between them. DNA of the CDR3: TGTGCCAGCAGCTTAGGACCCAGGGGAAGTTCCTACGAGCAGTACTTC. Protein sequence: CASSLGPRGSSYEQYF.

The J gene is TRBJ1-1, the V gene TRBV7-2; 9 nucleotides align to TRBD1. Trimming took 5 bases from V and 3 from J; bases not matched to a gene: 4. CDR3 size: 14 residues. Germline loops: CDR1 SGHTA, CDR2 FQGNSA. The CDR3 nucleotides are TGTGCCAGCAGCCCGGGGACAGGGTACACTGAAGCTTTCTTT. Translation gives CASSPGTGYTEAFF.

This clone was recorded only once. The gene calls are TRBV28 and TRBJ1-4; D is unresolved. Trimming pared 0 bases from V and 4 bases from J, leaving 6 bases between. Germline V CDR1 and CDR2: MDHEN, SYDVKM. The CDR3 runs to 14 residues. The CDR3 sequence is CASSLWQDNEKLFF. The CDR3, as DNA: TGTGCCAGCAGTTTATGGCAGGATAATGAAAAACTGTTTTTT. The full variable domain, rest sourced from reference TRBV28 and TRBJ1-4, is DVKVTQSSRYLVKRTGEKVFLECVQDMDHENMFWYRQDPGLGLRLIYFSYDVKMKEKGDIPEGYSVSREKKERFSLILESASTNQTSMYLCASSLWQDNEKLFFGSGTQLSVL.

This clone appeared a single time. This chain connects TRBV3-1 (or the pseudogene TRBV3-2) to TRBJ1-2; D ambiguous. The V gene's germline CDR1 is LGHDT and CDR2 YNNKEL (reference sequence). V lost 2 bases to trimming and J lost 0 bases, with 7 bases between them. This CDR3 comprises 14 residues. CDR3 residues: CASSQPGANYGYTF. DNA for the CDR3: TGTGCCAGCAGCCAACCGGGAGCTAACTATGGCTACACCTTC.

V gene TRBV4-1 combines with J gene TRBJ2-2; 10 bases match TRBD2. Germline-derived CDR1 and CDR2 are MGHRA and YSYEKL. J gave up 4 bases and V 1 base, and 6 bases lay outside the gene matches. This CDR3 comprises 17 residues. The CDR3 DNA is TGCGCCAGCAGCCAAGGTGCTAAGCGGGGGGGCACCGGGGAGCTGTTTTTT. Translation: CASSQGAKRGGTGELFF.